This T cell receptor (beta chain) appears in the sequencing data of a study of cytomegalovirus exposure and HLA in healthy donors. Points from the study as a whole: Excluded were some V segments that proved indistinguishable, including TRBV6-2 and TRBV6-3. Later analysis demonstrated an association between a missense DCLRE1C variant and TCR beta V- and J-gene trimming. Relative to equally common others, HLA-associated TCR beta chains showed greater clonal expansion in a later analysis.

Deletions cut 7 bases from V and 2 bases from J, with 12 bases between. Germline V gene sequence: CDR1 SEHNR, CDR2 FQNEAQ (reference sequence). The CDR3 contains 13 residues. As concerns this clone: Its cognate antigen is unknown.

Both 60 Vbeta primers and 13 Jbeta primers went into the PCR. The method was immunoSEQ multiplex PCR; TCRdb's version includes in-frame clones alone and lacks a portion of them. Counted here are roughly 150,000 clones, around 77% occurring once; the ten biggest clones make up around 2%. This chain connects TRBV7-9 to TRBJ2-7, with TRBD1 as a possible D gene (6 bases). Specimen: PBMCs. This TCR was sampled from a man younger than 40 in good health and CMV-seronegative. CDR3 amino acids: CASIGGRPYEQYF. CDR3 bases: TGTGCCAGCATAGGGGGAAGGCCCTACGAGCAGTACTTC.